Presented here are 13 T cell receptor beta chains from one specimen sequenced in a study of blood T cell repertoires in COVID-19. TCRdb's copy holds only in-frame clones and misses some; the assay was immunoSEQ multiplex PCR. The sample yields fewer than 450,000 clones, around 90% seen once. The material sequenced was PBMCs or T cells enriched from blood (not recorded which). All receptors derive from a woman under 30 who had recovered from COVID-19.

The chain uses TRBV14 and TRBJ1-2, with a weak D call TRBD1 (6 bases). CDR3 size: 13 residues. V was trimmed by 1 base and J by 7 bases, leaving 10 bases between them. In germline, CDR1 is SGHDN, CDR2 FVKESK. This CDR3 reads CASSQGVRGGYTF. CDR3 nucleotide sequence: TGTGCCAGCAGCCAAGGCGTCAGGGGTGGCTACACCTTC.

The J gene is TRBJ2-3, the V gene TRBV27, with 8 nucleotides matching TRBD2. Looked up from germline, CDR1 is MNHEY and CDR2 is SMNVEV (reference sequence). The CDR3 runs to 17 residues. With 3 bases clipped from V and 2 bases from J, the junction kept 10 bases outside the gene matches. In DNA form, the CDR3 reads TGTGCCAGCAGTTTTGGTGAGGCTAGCGGGCCCACAGATACGCAGTATTTT. Translated, it gives CASSFGEASGPTDTQYF.

The rearrangement joins TRBV19 to TRBJ2-2, with TRBD2 matching 7 bases. The CDR3 extends over 16 amino acids. Germline loops: CDR1 LNHDA, CDR2 SQIVND (reference sequence). Unmatched junction bases numbered 8, after V lost 3 bases and J lost 4 bases. The CDR3 loop is CASSILPGGVTGELFF. CDR3 sequence (DNA): TGTGCCAGTAGTATCCTCCCTGGGGGGGTCACCGGGGAGCTGTTTTTT.

CDR3 sequence reads: CASSPNRQGANTGELFF. The CDR3 coding sequence is TGTGCCAGCTCACCCAACCGACAGGGGGCGAACACCGGGGAGCTGTTTTTT. The V and J genes are TRBV18 and TRBJ2-2, with 9 bases fitting TRBD1. Germline V gene sequence: CDR1 KGHSH, CDR2 LQKENI. Trimming took 3 bases from V and 0 from J; bases not matched to a gene: 5. This CDR3 is 17 amino acids long. The whole variable domain, remainder taken from reference TRBV18 and TRBJ2-2, is NAGVMQNPRHLVRRRGQEARLRCSPMKGHSHVYWYRQLPEEGLKFMVYLQKENIIDESGMPKERFSAEFPKEGPSILRIQQVVRGDSAAYFCASSPNRQGANTGELFFGEGSRLTVL.

The gene calls are TRBV27 and TRBJ2-1; possibly TRBD2 for D (6 bases). Germline V lookup: CDR1 MNHEY, CDR2 SMNVEV (reference sequence). Between the trimmed V and J ends, which lost 3 bases and 1 base, there was a span of 16 bases. The CDR3 has 17 amino acids. The CDR3 nucleotides read TGTGCCAGCAGTTTGGGGGTTCTAGCGCTATCCTACAATGAGCAGTTCTTC. Translating it yields CASSLGVLALSYNEQFF.

This rearrangement joins TRBV5-6 to TRBJ1-1; D may be TRBD1 (5 bases). The ends were cut back, 2 bases at V and 7 bases at J, with 18 bases in the middle. This CDR3 contains 15 residues. Germline V CDR1 and CDR2: SGHDT, YYEEEE. The CDR3 nucleotides read TGTGCCAGCAGCTTTTGTCACGGGGGTTCTTGTGAAGCTTTCTTT. This codes for CASSFCHGGSCEAFF.

This CDR3 is CASRRGQGMNTEAFF. The CDR3 DNA reads TGTGCCAGCAGGAGGGGACAGGGCATGAACACTGAAGCTTTCTTT. The chain recombines TRBV27 with TRBJ1-1, with 9 nucleotides matching TRBD1. V shed 6 bases, J shed 0 bases, and the junction held 5 bases outside the gene matches. Germline V gene lookup returns CDR1 MNHEY and CDR2 SMNVEV (reference sequence). This CDR3 comprises 15 residues.

This clone was counted a single time. J is TRBJ2-1 and V is TRBV6-5; D might be TRBD1 (5 bases). This CDR3 spans 13 amino acids. Trimming shortened V by 8 bases and J by 5 bases, and 13 bases separated the two germline ends. CDR1 is MNHEY and CDR2 is SVGAGI in the germline V gene. The CDR3 DNA follows: TGTGCCAGCGGGCCAGGGTCACACAATGAGCAGTTCTTC. It codes for CASGPGSHNEQFF.

The chain recombines TRBV2 with TRBJ1-6; D is uncertain. Per the germline V gene, CDR1 is SNHLY and CDR2 is FYNNEI. Deletions cut 5 bases from V and 7 bases from J, with 21 bases between. This CDR3 is 17 amino acids long. For the CDR3, the DNA is TGTGCCAGCAGTTTCCGCCCGGCCAGGACGGGGAATTCACCCCTCCACTTT. The encoded protein is CASSFRPARTGNSPLHF.

The chain uses TRBV11-3 and TRBJ2-1, with a possible D match to TRBD2 (5 bases). Trimming took 0 bases from V and 0 from J, leaving 9 bases between them. This CDR3 region has 16 residues. Germline V lookup: CDR1 SGHNT, CDR2 YENEEA. CDR3 nucleotide sequence: TGTGCCAGCAGCTTAGAGGGTGGGAGCTCCTACAATGAGCAGTTCTTC. Protein sequence: CASSLEGGSSYNEQFF.

The gene calls are TRBV2 and TRBJ2-7; D is perhaps TRBD2 (5 bases). The V end was cut by 10 bases, the J end by 1 base, with 11 bases between. Per germline, CDR1 SNHLY and CDR2 FYNNEI. CDR3 length: 12 residues. CDR3 nucleotide sequence: TGTGCCACCAGACGGGGTTCCTACGAGCAGTACTTC. This translates into CATRRGSYEQYF.

The V call is TRBV7-6, the J call TRBJ1-6; D is perhaps TRBD1 (5 bases). V lost 1 base to trimming and J lost 10 bases, with 14 bases between them. Germline values: CDR1 SGHVS, CDR2 FNYEAQ. The CDR3 is 15 amino acids. This CDR3 reads CASSLVLGADSPLHF. The CDR3 DNA reads TGTGCCAGCAGCTTAGTCCTAGGGGCTGACTCACCCCTCCACTTT.

This clone was seen just once. V and J are TRBV7-2 and TRBJ1-6; tentatively, D is TRBD1 (6 bases). V was trimmed by 7 bases and J by 6 bases, leaving 10 bases between them. The CDR3 sequence is 13 residues long. CDR1 is SGHTA and CDR2 is FQGNSA in the germline V gene. The CDR3 region has the DNA TGTGCCAGCAACAGGGACCCTAATTCACCCCTCCACTTT. Its protein product is CASNRDPNSPLHF.